The present entry profiles one T cell receptor (beta chain) with its context. The sample belongs to a study of blood T cell repertoires in COVID-19. At the level of the study: T cells, B-cell-depleted T cells, or PBMCs supplied cDNA or gDNA.

Authors' data handling: The assay estimated nucleated cells by amplifying reference gene primers. Profiled with immunoSEQ multiplex PCR; TCRdb holds only in-frame clones, not every one. Clone size and the V and J calls come from that table; the DNA yielded D and trimming. The sample has approximately 170,000 clones, roughly nine tenths seen once; the top ten hold 3% to 4%. Trimming took 2 bases from V and 8 from J, leaving 15 bases between them. Germline CDR1 MNHEY, CDR2 SVGEGT. CDR3 length: 14 residues. The specimen sequenced was peripheral blood. V is TRBV6-2 or TRBV6-3 and J is TRBJ1-2; perhaps TRBD1 as D (6 bases). This receptor was taken from a man aged 65-85 years with acute or convalescent COVID-19. The DNA of the CDR3 is TGTGCCAGCAGTTACCATGGCCCAGGGGACGGCTACACCTTC. It translates to CASSYHGPGDGYTF.